This TCR beta chain is drawn from a study of OX40 agonist ivuxolimab in advanced cancers. Study-level results: Mean expanded clone counts were higher in CD8+ than CD4+ T cells.

Trimming took off 2 bases at V and 5 bases at J, with 14 bases between the two ends. CDR3 length: 15 residues. CDR1 and CDR2 (germline): SGHNT, YYREEE (reference sequence). For this clone: The antigen remains unidentified.

TCRdb's copy holds only in-frame clones and misses some; the assay was immunoSEQ multiplex PCR. The data show roughly 18,000 clones, approximately 80% seen once. Sequenced material: CD4+ or CD8+ T cells sorted from blood, taken in a trial of the OX40 agonist ivuxolimab. This TCR came from an adult with an advanced solid tumor such as melanoma, head and neck, liver or kidney cancer. This chain joins TRBV5-4 and TRBJ2-1; D possibly corresponds to TRBD1 (6 bases). CDR3 region: CASSFRQVADNEQFF. For the CDR3, the DNA is TGTGCCAGCAGCTTTAGACAGGTCGCCGACAATGAGCAGTTCTTC.